Described below is a single TCR beta chain sequence and its context. V lost 5 bases and J lost 2, with 21 bases in between. Per germline, CDR1 LNHNV and CDR2 YYDKDF (reference sequence). This CDR3 is built from 17 residues. These data come from a study of OX40 agonist ivuxolimab in advanced cancers. Generated by immunoSEQ multiplex PCR, the TCRdb table keeps only in-frame clones and is missing some. The sample carries approximately 14,000 clones, approximately 84% recorded once. The TCR was taken from an adult with an advanced solid tumor such as melanoma, head and neck, liver or kidney cancer. The chain combines TRBV15 with TRBJ2-5; D is perhaps TRBD1 or TRBD2 (5 bases each). Sequencing was performed on CD4+ or CD8+ T cells sorted from blood, taken in a trial of the OX40 agonist ivuxolimab. This CDR3 reads CATSPLLGRKLQETQYF. In DNA form, the CDR3 reads TGTGCCACCAGCCCTCTTTTGGGACGTAAACTTCAAGAGACCCAGTACTTC.